The clone carrying this TCR beta chain is categorized as medium-sized. Its target is not known. Each sample used around 600 ng of genomic DNA from bulk tumor tissue. Several biopsies were collected from each primary tumor during surgery. They were spaced as far apart as possible within the tumor mass. Patients went through curative surgery, and their non-small cell lung cancer was untreated and newly diagnosed. The data originate from a study of immune heterogeneity within non-small cell lung tumors. Study-wide points: Local T-cell clonality tracked moderately but significantly with local tumor mutational burden, giving an R of about 0.34.

Using 32 V and 13 J primers, multiplex PCR amplified TCR beta CDR3. MiXCR, applied by TCRdb to the multiplex PCR reads, yields one record per CDR3 protein. The table has roughly 5,700 distinct CDR3 sequences, roughly a fifth seen once; the top ten hold around 9.6%. Sequencing input: lung tumor tissue. The receptor was isolated from a woman in her sixties with non-small cell lung cancer.

The CDR3 coding sequence is TGTGCCAGCAGTTACATCAGGAACACTGAAGCTTTCTTT. Translating gives CASSYIRNTEAFF. V is TRBV6-2 or TRBV6-3 and J is TRBJ1-1; no clear D. The germline gives CDR1 MNHEY, CDR2 SVGEGT. The CDR3 is 13 amino acids. Trimming stripped 2 bases from V and 1 base from J, with 5 bases between.